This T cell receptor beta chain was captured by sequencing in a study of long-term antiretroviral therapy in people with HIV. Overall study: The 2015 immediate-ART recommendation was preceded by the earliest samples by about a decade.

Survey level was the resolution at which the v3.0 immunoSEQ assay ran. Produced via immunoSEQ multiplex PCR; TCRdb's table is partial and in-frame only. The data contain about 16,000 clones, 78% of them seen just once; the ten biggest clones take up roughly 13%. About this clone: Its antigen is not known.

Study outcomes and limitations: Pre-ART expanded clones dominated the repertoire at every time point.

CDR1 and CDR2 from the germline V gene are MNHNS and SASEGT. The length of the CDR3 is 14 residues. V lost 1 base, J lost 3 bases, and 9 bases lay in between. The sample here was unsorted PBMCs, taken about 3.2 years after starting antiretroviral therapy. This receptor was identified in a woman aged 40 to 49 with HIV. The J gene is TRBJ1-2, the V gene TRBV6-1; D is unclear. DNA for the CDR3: TGTGCCAGCAGTGAAGGGAGGGCATACTATGGCTACACCTTC. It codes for CASSEGRAYYGYTF.